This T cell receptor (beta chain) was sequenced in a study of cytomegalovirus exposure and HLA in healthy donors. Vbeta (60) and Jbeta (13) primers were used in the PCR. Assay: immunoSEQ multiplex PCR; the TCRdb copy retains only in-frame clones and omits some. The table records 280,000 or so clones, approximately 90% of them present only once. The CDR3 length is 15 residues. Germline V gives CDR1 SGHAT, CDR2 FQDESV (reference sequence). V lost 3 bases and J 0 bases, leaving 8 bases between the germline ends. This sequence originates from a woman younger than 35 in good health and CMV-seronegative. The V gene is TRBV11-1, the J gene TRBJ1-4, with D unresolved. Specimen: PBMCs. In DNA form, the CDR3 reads TGTGCCAGCAGCTTGGCCAAGTCAACTAATGAAAAACTGTTTTTT. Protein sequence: CASSLAKSTNEKLFF.